This T cell receptor beta chain stems from a study of blood T cells in healthy people across ages. The use of a sample-barcoded 5' primer and a J-beta primer mix characterized a second PCR of roughly 7 to 12 cycles. Template switching added a 12-random-nucleotide identifier to every cDNA molecule. TCRdb recomputed calls from the 5' RACE reads with MiXCR, one row per CDR3 protein. The data contain 800,000 or so distinct CDR3 sequences, about 47% of them singletons. This CDR3 region has 16 residues. V lost 0 bases to trimming and J lost 3 bases, with 11 bases between them. Germline loops: CDR1 LGHNA, CDR2 YNFKEQ. There were healthy Caucasian individuals from Russia, aged about 6 to 95, serving as donors. In each sample, at least 6 million PBMCs were isolated.

The TCR was taken from a man at least 80 years old in good health. The chain is built from TRBV4-2 and TRBJ2-2; D gene unclear. Sequencing was carried out using blood. CDR3 loop: CASSQDEKQYTGELFF. CDR3 nucleotide sequence: TGTGCCAGCAGCCAAGATGAAAAACAGTACACCGGGGAGCTGTTTTTT.